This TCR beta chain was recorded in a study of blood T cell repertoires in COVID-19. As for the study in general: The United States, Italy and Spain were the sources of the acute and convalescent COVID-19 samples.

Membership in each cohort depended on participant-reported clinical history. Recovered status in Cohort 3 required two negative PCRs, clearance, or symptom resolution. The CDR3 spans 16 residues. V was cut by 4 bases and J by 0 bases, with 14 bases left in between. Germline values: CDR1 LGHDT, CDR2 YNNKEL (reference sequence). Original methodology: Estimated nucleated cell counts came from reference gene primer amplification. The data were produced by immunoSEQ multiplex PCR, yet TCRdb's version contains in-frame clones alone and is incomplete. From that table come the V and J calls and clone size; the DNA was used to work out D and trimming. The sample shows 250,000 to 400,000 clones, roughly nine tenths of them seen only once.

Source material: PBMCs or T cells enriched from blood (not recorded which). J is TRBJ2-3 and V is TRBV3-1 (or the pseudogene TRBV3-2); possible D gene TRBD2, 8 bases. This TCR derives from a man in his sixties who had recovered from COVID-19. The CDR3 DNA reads TGTGCCAGCAGCCTCGTAGCGGGACAGAGCACAGATACGCAGTATTTT. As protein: CASSLVAGQSTDTQYF.